A selection of T cell receptor beta chains follows, all from one sample in a study of shared clonotypes between healthy human individuals. Some clones are missing from TCRdb's copy, which holds only in-frame ones; the method was immunoSEQ multiplex PCR. The sample records roughly 2 million clones, about 95% being singletons. The sample consisted of naive CD8+ T cells sorted from blood. The receptors stem from a man aged 18 to 29 in good health. CDR3s leave out the opening cysteine and the closing phenylalanine or tryptophan.

j_call	v_call	cdr3_aa
TRBJ2-7	TRBV5-5	ASSPEGLFGHEQY
TRBJ2-7	TRBV11-2	ASSPTTSYEQY
TRBJ2-7	TRBV4-3	ASSQGLAGGPYEQY
TRBJ2-7	TRBV9	ASSVGDRPYEQY
TRBJ1-1	TRBV4-1	ASSRNPGQNTEAF
TRBJ2-7	TRBV6-1	ASSALPSYEQY
TRBJ2-7	TRBV2	ASRTGTSGLHEQY
TRBJ2-5	TRBV6-1	ASTPWTGSETQY
TRBJ2-1	TRBV29-1	SVEEKTMNEQF
TRBJ2-7	TRBV28	ASSSPGQGLYEQY
TRBJ2-1	TRBV7-9	ASSSGQGRDNEQF
TRBJ2-3	TRBV29-1	SVEPRGAKTDTQY
TRBJ2-7	TRBV15	ATGAGVSYEQY
TRBJ1-2	TRBV11-2	ASSPETTGYGYT
TRBJ2-3	TRBV14	ASSQDGDRTGYTQY
TRBJ1-2	TRBV11-1	ASSSPEGGYGYT
TRBJ1-2	TRBV19	ASSMTLAYGYT
TRBJ1-6	TRBV7-6	ASSWGQLDSPLH
TRBJ2-1	TRBV19	ASSFDSSNEQF
TRBJ2-2	TRBV9	ASSVETAIAGELF
TRBJ2-5	TRBV6-1	ASSAGLAGGVGETQY
TRBJ1-2	TRBV10-3	AISHLLSGAQPYGYT
TRBJ1-6	TRBV10-2	ASSESTHYGDSPLH
TRBJ2-2	TRBV6-5	ASSYFGGSNTGELF
TRBJ2-7	TRBV27	ASSFGKGAYEQY
TRBJ2-1	TRBV19	ASSDGLAGDLYNEQF
TRBJ1-1	TRBV7-6	ASSLGRQPYTEAF
TRBJ2-1	TRBV7-8	ASSSSGQGMHNEQF
TRBJ2-5	TRBV7-9	ATQSPEETQY
TRBJ1-2	TRBV19	ASSIGALVGVNYGYT
TRBJ2-5	TRBV7-3	ASSPVGGQETQY
TRBJ2-7	TRBV27	ASSVSGGGGYEQY
TRBJ1-2	TRBV7-9	ASSLGQGHYGYT
TRBJ2-3	TRBV5-6	ASSKARGGLITDTQY
TRBJ2-5	TRBV7-2	ASSLAGWETQY
TRBJ1-4	TRBV14	ASSPGLAKLF
TRBJ1-6	TRBV6-5	ASSYGITENSPLH
TRBJ2-2	TRBV4-1	ASSYTLAGTGELF
TRBJ2-7	TRBV7-9	ASSLVGGTGEQY
TRBJ2-5	TRBV2	ASSRPVGTSGGLQETQY
TRBJ2-7	TRBV11-2	ASSLVGSYEQY
TRBJ2-7	TRBV7-9	ASSLAPAGYEQY
TRBJ2-7	TRBV7-6	ASSTQDAYEQY
TRBJ1-1	TRBV30	AWINPAGAEAF
TRBJ2-7	TRBV27	ASSLRGDEQY
TRBJ2-2	TRBV4-3	ASSQDAGALLGELL
TRBJ1-2	TRBV10-2	ASSELGHNYGYT